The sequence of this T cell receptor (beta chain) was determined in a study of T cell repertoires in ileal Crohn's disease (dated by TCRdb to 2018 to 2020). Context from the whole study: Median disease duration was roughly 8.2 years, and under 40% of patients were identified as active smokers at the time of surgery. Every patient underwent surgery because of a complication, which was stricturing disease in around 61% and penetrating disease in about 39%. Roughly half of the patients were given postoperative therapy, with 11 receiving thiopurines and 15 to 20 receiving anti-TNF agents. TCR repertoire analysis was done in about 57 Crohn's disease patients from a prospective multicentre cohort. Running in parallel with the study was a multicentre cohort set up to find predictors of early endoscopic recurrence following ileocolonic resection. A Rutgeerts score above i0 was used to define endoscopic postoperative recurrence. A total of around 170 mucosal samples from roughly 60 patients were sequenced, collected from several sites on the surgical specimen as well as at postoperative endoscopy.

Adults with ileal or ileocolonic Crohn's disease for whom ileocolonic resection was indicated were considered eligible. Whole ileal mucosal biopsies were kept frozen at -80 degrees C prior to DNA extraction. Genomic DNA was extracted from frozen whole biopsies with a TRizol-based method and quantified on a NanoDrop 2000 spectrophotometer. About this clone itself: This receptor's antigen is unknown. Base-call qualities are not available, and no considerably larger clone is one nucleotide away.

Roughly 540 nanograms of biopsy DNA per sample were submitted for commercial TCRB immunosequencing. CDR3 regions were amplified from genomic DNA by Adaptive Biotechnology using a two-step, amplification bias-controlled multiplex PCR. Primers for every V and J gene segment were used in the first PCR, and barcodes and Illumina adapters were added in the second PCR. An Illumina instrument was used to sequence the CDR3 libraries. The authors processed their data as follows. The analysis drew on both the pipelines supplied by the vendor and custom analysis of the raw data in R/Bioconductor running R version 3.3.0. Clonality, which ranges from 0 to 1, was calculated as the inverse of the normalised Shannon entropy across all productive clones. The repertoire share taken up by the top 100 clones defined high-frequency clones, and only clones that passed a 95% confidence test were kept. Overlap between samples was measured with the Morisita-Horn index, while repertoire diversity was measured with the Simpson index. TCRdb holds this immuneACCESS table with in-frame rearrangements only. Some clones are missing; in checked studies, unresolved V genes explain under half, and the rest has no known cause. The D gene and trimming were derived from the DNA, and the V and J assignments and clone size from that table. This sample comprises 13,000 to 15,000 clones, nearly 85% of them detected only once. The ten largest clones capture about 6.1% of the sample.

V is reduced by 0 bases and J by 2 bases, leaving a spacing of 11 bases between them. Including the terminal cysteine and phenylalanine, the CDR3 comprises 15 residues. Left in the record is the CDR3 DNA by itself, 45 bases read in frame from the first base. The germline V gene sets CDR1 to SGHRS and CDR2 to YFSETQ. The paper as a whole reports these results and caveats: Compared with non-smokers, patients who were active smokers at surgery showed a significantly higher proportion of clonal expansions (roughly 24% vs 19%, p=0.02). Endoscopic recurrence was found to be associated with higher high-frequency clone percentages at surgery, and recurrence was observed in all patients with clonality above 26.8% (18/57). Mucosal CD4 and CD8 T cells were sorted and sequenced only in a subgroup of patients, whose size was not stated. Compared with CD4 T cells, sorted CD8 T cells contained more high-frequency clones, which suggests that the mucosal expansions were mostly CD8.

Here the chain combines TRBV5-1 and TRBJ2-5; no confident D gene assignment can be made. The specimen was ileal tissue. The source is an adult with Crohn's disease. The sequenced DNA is TGCGCCAGCAGCTTGGGTACAGTAACTCAAGAGACCCAGTACTTC. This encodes CASSLGTVTQETQYF.